This TCR beta chain was recovered during a study of T-cell reconstitution after alpha-beta-depleted transplantation in children. This clonotype was seen only a few times. Preparation of the TCRbeta library was carried out with unique molecular identifiers. TCRdb analysed the PCR reads with MiXCR anew, one entry per CDR3 protein. The sample lists around 200,000 distinct CDR3 sequences, about 6.4% seen once, with 3% to 3.5% in the top ten. The length of the CDR3 is 17 residues. CDR1 SGHVS and CDR2 FQNEAQ come from the germline V gene. V was shortened by 5 bases and J by 3 bases, with 20 bases between the two germline ends.

This clonotype was obtained from a human donor who donated a stem cell graft to a child with Wiskott-Aldrich syndrome. Sequenced material: PBMCs from the stem cell graft donor, taken from the stem cell graft. J is TRBJ1-5 and V is TRBV7-8; no firm D call. CDR3 DNA sequence: TGTGCCAGCAGCGTTCGGGCGGTAGGAGGCCTCAATCAGCCCCAGCATTTT. As protein: CASSVRAVGGLNQPQHF.